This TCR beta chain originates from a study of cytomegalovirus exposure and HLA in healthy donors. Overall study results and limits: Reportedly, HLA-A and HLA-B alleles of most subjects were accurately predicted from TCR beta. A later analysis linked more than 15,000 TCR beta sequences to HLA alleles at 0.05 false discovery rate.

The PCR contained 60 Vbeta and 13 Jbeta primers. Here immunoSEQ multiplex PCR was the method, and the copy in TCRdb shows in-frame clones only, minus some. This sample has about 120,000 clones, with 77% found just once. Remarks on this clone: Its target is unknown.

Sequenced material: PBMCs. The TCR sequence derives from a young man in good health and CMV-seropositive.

The CDR3 nucleotides read TGCGCCAGCAGCCACCATTGGGGGGGGGCAGGGGACTACGAGCAGTACTTC. Translation: CASSHHWGGAGDYEQYF. The chain couples TRBV4-1 to TRBJ2-7; D possibly corresponds to TRBD2 (7 bases). This CDR3 comprises 17 residues. The V gene's germline CDR1 is MGHRA and CDR2 YSYEKL. Trimming cost V 3 bases and J 3 bases, with 21 bases left between them.